The present T cell receptor beta chain was sequenced within a study of shared clonotypes between healthy human individuals. Sequencing used immunoSEQ multiplex PCR; TCRdb keeps in-frame clones, though not all of them. Found here are around 510,000 clones, 90% to 97% of them singletons; the top ten hold about 0.067%. As regards this clone: Distinct nucleotide sequences in the sample also encode this CDR3.

CDR3 length: 13 residues. Germline V CDR1 and CDR2: KGHSH, LQKENI. Trimming cost V 3 bases and J 3 bases, with 8 bases left between them. The clonotype originates from a woman aged 30 to 39 in good health. The chain links TRBV18 to TRBJ1-1; D remains unclear. The sequenced sample was naive CD4+ T cells sorted from blood. Subset given: CD45RA+ positively selected. CDR3 coding DNA: TGTGCCAGCTCACCCTCACGGGACACTGAAGCTTTCTTT. Translation: CASSPSRDTEAFF. Using reference TRBV18 and TRBJ1-1 for the parts outside the CDR3, the full variable domain is NAGVMQNPRHLVRRRGQEARLRCSPMKGHSHVYWYRQLPEEGLKFMVYLQKENIIDESGMPKERFSAEFPKEGPSILRIQQVVRGDSAAYFCASSPSRDTEAFFGQGTRLTVV.